The present T cell receptor (beta chain) was sequenced within a study of cytomegalovirus exposure and HLA in healthy donors. Notes on the study in general: Altogether, 164 TCR beta chains were recorded as cytomegalovirus-associated. Earlier findings revealed that most TCR beta V segments proved productive either about 90% or about 30% of the time. TCR sequences were mostly rare, though some public TCRs occurred in many donors.

The J segment lost 7 bases and the V segment lost 1 base, leaving 9 bases of the junction unmatched. The CDR3 spans 15 residues. Germline lookup yields CDR1 SEHNR and CDR2 FQNEAQ (reference sequence). Amplification used 60 Vbeta primers and 13 Jbeta primers. The protocol was immunoSEQ multiplex PCR, while the TCRdb copy is restricted to in-frame clones and leaves out a portion. This table has 250,000 to 350,000 clones, over 85% appearing once. Details on this clone: Its target is not known.

The receptor's source is a woman aged 18 to 35 in good health and CMV-seronegative. Sequenced: PBMCs. The rearrangement links TRBV7-9 to TRBJ2-7; 8 bases are a match to TRBD2. The CDR3 reads CASSLGGGPFGEQYF. CDR3 nucleotide sequence: TGTGCCAGCAGCTTAGGCGGGGGGCCCTTCGGGGAGCAGTACTTC.